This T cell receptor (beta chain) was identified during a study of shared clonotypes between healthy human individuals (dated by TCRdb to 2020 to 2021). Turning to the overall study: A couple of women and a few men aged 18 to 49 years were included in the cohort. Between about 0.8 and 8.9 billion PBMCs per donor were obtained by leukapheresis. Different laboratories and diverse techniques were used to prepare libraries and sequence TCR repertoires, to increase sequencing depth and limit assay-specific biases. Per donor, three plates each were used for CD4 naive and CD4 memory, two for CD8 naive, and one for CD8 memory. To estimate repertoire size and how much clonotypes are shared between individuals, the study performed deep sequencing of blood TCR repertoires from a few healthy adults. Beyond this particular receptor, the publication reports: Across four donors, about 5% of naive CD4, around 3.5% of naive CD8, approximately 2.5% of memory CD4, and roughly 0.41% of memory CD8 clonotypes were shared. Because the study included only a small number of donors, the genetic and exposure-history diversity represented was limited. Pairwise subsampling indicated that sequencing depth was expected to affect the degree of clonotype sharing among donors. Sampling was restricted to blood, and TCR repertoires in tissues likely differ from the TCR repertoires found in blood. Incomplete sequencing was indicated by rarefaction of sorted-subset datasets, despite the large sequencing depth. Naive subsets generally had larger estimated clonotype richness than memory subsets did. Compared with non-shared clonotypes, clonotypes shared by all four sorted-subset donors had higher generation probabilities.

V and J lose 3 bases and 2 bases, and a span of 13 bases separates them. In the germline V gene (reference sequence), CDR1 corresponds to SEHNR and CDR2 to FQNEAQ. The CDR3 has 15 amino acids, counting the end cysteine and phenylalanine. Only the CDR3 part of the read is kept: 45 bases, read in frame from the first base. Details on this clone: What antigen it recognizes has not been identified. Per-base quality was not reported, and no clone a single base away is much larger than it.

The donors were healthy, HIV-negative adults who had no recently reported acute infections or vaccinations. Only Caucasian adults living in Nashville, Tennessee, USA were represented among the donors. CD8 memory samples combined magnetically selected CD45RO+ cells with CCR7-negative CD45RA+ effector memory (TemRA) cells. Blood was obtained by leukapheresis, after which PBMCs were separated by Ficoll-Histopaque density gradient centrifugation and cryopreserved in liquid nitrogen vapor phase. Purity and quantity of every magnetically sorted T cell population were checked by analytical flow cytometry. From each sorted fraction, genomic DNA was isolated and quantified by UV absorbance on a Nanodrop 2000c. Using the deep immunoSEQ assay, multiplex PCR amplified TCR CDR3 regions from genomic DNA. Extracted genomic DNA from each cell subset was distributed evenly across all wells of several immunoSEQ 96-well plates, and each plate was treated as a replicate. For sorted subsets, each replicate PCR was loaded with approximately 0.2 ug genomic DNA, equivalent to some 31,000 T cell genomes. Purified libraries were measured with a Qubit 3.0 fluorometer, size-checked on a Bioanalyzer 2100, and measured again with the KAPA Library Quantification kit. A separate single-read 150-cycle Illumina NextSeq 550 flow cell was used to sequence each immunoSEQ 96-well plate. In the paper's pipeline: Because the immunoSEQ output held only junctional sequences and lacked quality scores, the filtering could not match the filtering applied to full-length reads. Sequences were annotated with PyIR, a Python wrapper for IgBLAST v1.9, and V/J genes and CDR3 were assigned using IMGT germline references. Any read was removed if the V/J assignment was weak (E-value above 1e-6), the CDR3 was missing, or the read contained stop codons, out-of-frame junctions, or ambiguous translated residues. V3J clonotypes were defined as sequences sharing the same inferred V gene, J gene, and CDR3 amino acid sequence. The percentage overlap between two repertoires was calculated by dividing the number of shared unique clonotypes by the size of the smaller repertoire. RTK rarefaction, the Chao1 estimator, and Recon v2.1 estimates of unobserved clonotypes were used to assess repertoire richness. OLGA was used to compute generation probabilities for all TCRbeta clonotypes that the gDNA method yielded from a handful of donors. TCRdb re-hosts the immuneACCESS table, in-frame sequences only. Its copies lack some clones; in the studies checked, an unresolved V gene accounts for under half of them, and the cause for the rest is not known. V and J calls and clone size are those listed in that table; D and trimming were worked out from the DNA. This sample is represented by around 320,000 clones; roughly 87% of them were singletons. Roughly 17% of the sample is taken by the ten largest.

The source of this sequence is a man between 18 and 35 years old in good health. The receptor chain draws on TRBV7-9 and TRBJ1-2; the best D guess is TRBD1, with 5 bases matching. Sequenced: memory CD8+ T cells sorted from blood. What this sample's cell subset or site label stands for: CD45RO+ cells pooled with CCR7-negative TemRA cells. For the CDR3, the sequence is CASSLEGRGNYGYTF. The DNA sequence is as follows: TGTGCCAGCAGCTTGGAGGGACGGGGGAACTATGGCTACACCTTC.